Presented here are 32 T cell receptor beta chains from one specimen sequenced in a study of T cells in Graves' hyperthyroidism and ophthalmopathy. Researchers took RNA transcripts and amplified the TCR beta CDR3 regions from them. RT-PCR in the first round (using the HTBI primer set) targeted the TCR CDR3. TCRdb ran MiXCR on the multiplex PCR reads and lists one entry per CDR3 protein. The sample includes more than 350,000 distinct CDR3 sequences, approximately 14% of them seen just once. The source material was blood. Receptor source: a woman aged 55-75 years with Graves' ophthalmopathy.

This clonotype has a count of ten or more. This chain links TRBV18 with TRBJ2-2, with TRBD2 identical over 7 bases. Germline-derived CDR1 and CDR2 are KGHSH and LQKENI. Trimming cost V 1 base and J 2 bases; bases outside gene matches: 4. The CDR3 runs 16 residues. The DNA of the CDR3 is TGTGCCAGCTCACCACGTGCGGGAGCTAACACCGGGGAGCTGTTTTTT. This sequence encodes CASSPRAGANTGELFF.

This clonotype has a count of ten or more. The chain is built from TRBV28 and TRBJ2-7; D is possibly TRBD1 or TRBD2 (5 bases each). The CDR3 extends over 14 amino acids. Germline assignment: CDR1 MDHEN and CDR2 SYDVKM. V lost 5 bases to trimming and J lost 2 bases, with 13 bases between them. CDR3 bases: TGTGCCAGCAGTCTAACGGGGACCGCCTACGAGCAGTACTTC. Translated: CASSLTGTAYEQYF.

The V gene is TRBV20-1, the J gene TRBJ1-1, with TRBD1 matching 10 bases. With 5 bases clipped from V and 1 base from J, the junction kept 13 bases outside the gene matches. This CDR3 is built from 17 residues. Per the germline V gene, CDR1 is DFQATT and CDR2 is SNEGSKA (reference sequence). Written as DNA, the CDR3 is TGCAGTGCTTCAGAGATGGGGACAGGGGTTAAGAACACTGAAGCTTTCTTT. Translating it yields CSASEMGTGVKNTEAFF.

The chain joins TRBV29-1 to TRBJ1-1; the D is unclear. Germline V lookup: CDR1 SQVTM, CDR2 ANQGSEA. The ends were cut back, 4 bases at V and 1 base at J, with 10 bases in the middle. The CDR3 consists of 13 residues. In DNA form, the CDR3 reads TGCAGCGTTGTAGGAGGTGGGAACACTGAAGCTTTCTTT. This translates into CSVVGGGNTEAFF.

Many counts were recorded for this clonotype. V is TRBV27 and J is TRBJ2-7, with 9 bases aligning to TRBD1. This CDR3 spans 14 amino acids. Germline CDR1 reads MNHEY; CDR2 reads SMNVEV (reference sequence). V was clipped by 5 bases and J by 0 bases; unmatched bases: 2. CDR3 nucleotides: TGTGCCAGCAGTCCGGACAGGGGCTCCTACGAGCAGTACTTC. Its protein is CASSPDRGSYEQYF.

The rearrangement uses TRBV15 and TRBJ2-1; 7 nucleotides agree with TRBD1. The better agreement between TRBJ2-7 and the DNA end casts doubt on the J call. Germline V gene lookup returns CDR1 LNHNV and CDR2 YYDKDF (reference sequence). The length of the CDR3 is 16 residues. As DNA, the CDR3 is TGTGCCACCAGCTCACCAAGGGGGCTCTCCTACAATGAGCAGTACTTC. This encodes CATSSPRGLSYNEQYF.

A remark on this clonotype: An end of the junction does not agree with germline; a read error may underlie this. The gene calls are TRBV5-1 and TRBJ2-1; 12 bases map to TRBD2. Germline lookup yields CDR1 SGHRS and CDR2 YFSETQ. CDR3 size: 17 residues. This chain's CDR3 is CASSLGVGTSGYNEQLF. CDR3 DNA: TGCGCCAGCAGCCTGGGGGTTGGGACTAGCGGGTATAATGAGCAGCTCTTC.

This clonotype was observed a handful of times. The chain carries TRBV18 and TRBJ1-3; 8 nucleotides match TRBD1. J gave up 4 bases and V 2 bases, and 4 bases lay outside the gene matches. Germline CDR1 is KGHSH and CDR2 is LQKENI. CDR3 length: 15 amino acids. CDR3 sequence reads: CASSPRDRGGNTIYF. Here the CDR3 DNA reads TGTGCCAGCTCACCAAGAGACAGGGGAGGAAACACCATATATTTT.

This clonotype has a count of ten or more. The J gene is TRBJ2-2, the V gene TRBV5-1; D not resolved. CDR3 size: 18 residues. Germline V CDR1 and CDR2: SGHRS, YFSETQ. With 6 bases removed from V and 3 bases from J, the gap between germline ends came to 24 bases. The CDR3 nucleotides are TGCGCCAGCACCCCGGTCGGCACCCAAGGTTGGCACACCGGGGAGCTGTTTTTT. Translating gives CASTPVGTQGWHTGELFF.

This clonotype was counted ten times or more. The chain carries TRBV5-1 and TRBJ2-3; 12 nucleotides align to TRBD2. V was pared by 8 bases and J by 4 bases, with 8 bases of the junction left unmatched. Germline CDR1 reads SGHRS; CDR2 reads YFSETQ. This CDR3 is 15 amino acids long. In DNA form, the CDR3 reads TGCGCCAGGGCGCTAGCGGGAGGGAGGCCAGATACGCAGTATTTT. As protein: CARALAGGRPDTQYF.

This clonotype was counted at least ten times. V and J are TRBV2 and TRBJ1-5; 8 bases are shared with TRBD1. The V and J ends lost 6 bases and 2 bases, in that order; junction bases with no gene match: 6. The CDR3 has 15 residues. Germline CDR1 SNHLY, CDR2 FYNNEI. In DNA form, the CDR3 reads TGTGCCAGCAGCGTCGACAGGGGAGGCAATCAGCCCCAGCATTTT. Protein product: CASSVDRGGNQPQHF.

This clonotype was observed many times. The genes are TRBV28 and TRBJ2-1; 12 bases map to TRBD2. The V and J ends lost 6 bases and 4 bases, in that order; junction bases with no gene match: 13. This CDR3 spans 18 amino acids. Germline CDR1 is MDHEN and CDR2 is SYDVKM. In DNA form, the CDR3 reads TGTGCCAGCAGCCCCCTGGGGCTAGCGGGAGGGGGGTACAATGAGCAGTTCTTC. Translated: CASSPLGLAGGGYNEQFF.

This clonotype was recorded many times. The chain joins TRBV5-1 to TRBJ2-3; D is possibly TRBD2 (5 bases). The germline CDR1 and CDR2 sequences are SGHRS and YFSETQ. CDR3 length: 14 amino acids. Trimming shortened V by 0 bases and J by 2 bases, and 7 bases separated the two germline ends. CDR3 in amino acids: CASSLGGNTDTQYF. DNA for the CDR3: TGCGCCAGCAGCTTGGGAGGGAACACAGATACGCAGTATTTT. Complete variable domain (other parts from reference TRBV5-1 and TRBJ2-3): KAGVTQTPRYLIKTRGQQVTLSCSPISGHRSVSWYQQTPGQGLQFLFEYFSETQRNKGNFPGRFSGRQFSNSRSEMNVSTLELGDSALYLCASSLGGNTDTQYFGPGTRLTVL.

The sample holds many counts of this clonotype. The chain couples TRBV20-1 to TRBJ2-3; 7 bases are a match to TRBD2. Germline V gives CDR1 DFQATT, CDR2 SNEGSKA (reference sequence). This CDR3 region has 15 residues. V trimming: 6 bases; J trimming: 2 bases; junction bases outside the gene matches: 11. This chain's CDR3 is CSAPNSAGITDTQYF. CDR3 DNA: TGCAGTGCCCCAAATTCAGCGGGGATCACAGATACGCAGTATTTT.

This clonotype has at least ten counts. CDR3 nucleotide sequence: TGTGCCAGCAGCGGGGGGTCGATGGGAGAGACCCAGTACTTC. Its protein product is CASSGGSMGETQYF. This chain links TRBV2 with TRBJ2-5, with 7 bases matching TRBD2. Per the germline V gene, CDR1 is SNHLY and CDR2 is FYNNEI. The CDR3 covers 14 residues. J gave up 4 bases and V 6 bases, and 8 bases lay outside the gene matches.

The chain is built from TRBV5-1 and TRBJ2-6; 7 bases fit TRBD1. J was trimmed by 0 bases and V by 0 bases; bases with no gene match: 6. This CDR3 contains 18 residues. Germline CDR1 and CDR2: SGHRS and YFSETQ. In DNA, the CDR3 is TGCGCCAGCAGCTTGGGTGGACAGGAATCCTCTGGGGCCAACGTCCTGACTTTC. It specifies CASSLGGQESSGANVLTF. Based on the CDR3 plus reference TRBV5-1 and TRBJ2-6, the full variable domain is KAGVTQTPRYLIKTRGQQVTLSCSPISGHRSVSWYQQTPGQGLQFLFEYFSETQRNKGNFPGRFSGRQFSNSRSEMNVSTLELGDSALYLCASSLGGQESSGANVLTFGAGSRLTVL.

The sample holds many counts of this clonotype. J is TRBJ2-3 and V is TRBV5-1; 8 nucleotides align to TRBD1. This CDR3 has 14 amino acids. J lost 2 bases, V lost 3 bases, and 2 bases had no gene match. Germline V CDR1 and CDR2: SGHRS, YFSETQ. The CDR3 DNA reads TGCGCCAGCAGCTGGACAGGGCTCACAGATACGCAGTATTTT. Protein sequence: CASSWTGLTDTQYF.

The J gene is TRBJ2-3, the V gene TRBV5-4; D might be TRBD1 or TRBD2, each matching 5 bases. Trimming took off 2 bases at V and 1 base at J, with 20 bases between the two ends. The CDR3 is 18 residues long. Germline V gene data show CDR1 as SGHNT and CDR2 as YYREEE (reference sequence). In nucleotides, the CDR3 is TGTGCCAGCAGCTTACCGGGACGGGAAAAGTTTCGCACAGATACGCAGTATTTT. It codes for CASSLPGREKFRTDTQYF.

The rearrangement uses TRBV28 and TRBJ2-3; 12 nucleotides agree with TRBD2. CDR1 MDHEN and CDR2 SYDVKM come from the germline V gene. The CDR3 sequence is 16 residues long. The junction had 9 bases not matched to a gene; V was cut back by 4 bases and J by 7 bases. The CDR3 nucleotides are TGTGCCAGCAGTTCCAGACTAGCGGGGGCACGGAATACGCAGTATTTT. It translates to CASSSRLAGARNTQYF. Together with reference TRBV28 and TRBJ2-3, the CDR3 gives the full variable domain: DVKVTQSSRYLVKRTGEKVFLECVQDMDHENMFWYRQDPGLGLRLIYFSYDVKMKEKGDIPEGYSVSREKKERFSLILESASTNQTSMYLCASSSRLAGARNTQYFGPGTRLTVL.

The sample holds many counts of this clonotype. CDR3 nucleotide sequence: TGTGCCTGGAGTGTAACCGGGCACGAGCAGTACTTC. Its translation is CAWSVTGHEQYF. The J gene is TRBJ2-7, the V gene TRBV30; the D is unclear. The CDR3 totals 12 residues. Germline V gene data show CDR1 as GTSNPN and CDR2 as SVGIG (reference sequence). Trimming took off 0 bases at V and 5 bases at J, with 8 bases between the two ends.

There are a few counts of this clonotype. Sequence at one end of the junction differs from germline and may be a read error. The CDR3 nucleotides read TGCGCCAGCAGTGTTACGCGGGCCCGGAGCAATGAGCAGTCCTTC. It encodes CASSVTRARSNEQSF. The V call is TRBV10-2, the J call TRBJ2-1, with D tentatively TRBD2 (5 bases). This CDR3 comprises 15 residues. CDR1 and CDR2 from the germline V gene are WSHSY and SAAADI.

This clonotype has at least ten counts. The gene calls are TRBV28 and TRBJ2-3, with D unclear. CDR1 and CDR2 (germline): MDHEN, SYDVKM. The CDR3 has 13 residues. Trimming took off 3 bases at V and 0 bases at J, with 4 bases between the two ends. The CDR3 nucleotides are TGTGCCAGCAGTTTCGACAGCACAGATACGCAGTATTTT. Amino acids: CASSFDSTDTQYF.

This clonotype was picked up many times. CDR3 DNA sequence: TGTGCCAGCAGCTTGTTTTCTAGCGGCTACAATGAGCAGTTCTTC. This encodes CASSLFSSGYNEQFF. J is TRBJ2-1 and V is TRBV11-1; 7 bases are a match to TRBD2. CDR3 length: 15 amino acids. V shed 3 bases and J 3 bases; nucleotides not matched to a gene: 5. Germline CDR1 SGHAT, CDR2 FQDESV (reference sequence).

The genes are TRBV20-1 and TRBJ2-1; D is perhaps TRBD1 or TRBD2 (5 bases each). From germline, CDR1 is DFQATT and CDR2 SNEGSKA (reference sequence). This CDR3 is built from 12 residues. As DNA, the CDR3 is TGCAGGGGGGACGACTCCTACAATGAGCAGTTCTTC. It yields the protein CRGDDSYNEQFF.

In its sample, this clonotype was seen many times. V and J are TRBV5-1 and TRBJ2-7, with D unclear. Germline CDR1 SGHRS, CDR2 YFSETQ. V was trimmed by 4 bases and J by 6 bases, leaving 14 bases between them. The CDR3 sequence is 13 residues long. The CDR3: CASSLLEFSEQYF. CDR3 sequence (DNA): TGCGCCAGCAGCCTTCTAGAGTTCTCCGAGCAGTACTTC.

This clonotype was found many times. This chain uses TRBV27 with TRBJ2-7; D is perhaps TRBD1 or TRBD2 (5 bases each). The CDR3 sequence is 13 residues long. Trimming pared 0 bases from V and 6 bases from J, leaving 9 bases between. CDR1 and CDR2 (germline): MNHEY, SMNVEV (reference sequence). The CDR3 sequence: CASSLSGVTEQYF. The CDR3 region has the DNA TGTGCCAGCAGTTTATCGGGGGTAACCGAGCAGTACTTC.

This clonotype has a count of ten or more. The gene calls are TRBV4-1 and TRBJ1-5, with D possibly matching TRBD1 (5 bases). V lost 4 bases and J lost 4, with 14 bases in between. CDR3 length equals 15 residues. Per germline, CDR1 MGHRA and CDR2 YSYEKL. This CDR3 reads CASSPGEGRNQPQHF. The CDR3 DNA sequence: TGCGCCAGCAGCCCAGGAGAGGGGAGGAATCAGCCCCAGCATTTT.

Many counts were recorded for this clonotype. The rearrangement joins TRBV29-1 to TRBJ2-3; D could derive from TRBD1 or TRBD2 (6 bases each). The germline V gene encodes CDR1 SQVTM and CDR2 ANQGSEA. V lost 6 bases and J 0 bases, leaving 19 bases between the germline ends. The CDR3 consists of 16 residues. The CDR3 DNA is TGCAGCGTGGGGGGCTCGCGGACTTCTAGCACAGATACGCAGTATTTT. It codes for CSVGGSRTSSTDTQYF.

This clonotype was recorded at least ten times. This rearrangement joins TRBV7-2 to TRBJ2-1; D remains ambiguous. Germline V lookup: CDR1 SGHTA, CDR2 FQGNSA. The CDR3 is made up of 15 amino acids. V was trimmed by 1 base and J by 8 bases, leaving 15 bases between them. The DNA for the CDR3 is TGTGCCAGCAGCTTAGAACCCTGGGATACGGATGAGCAGTTCTTC. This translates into CASSLEPWDTDEQFF.

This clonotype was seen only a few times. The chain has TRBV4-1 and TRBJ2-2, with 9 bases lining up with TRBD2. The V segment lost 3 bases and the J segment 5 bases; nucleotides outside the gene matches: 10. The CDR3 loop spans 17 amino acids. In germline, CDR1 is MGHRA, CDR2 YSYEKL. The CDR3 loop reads CASSQAGSGSGTGELFF. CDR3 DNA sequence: TGCGCCAGCAGCCAGGCGGGTAGCGGGAGCGGTACCGGGGAGCTGTTTTTT.

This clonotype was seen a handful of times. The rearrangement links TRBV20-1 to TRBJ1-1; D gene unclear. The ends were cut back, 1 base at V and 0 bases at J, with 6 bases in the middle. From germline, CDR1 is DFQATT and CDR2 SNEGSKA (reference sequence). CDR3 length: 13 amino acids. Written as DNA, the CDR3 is TGCAGTGCTAGAGCCAGGTTGAACACTGAAGCTTTCTTT. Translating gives CSARARLNTEAFF.

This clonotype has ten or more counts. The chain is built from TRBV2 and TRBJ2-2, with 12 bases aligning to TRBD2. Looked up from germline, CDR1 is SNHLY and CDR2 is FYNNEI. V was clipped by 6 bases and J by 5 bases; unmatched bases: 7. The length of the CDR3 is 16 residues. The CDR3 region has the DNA TGTGCCAGCAGCCGACTAGCGGGAGACGGTACCGGGGAGCTGTTTTTT. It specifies CASSRLAGDGTGELFF.